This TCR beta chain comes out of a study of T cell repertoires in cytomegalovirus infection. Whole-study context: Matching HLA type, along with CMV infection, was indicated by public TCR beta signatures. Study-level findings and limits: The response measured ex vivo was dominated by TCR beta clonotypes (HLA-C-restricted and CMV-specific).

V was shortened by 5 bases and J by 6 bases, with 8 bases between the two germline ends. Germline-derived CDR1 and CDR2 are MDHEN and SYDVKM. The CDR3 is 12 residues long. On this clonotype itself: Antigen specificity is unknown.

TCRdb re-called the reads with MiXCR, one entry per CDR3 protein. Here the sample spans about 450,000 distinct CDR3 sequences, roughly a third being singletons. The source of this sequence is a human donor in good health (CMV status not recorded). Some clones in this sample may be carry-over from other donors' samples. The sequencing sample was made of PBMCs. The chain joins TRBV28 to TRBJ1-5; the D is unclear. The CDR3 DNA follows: TGTGCCAGCAGTACCCCAAGTCAGCCCCAGCATTTT. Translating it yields CASSTPSQPQHF. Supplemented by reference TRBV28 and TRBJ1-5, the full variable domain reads DVKVTQSSRYLVKRTGEKVFLECVQDMDHENMFWYRQDPGLGLRLIYFSYDVKMKEKGDIPEGYSVSREKKERFSLILESASTNQTSMYLCASSTPSQPQHFGDGTRLSIL.